The clone carrying this T cell receptor (beta chain) was picked up a small number of times. The entry originates in a study of blood T cell repertoires in COVID-19. About the research overall: Acute and convalescent COVID-19 samples came from the United States, Italy and Spain.

Patients from Seattle were sampled longitudinally, starting during active infection. Clones were read by immunoSEQ multiplex PCR, and TCRdb kept only the in-frame ones, dropping some. The profile shows some 200,000 clones, 80% to 85% of them singletons. CDR3 length: 14 residues. With 6 bases clipped from V and 4 bases from J, the junction kept 3 bases outside the gene matches. From germline, CDR1 is MDHEN and CDR2 SYDVKM. Sequencing input: peripheral blood. The gene calls are TRBV28 and TRBJ1-2; 12 positions agree with TRBD1. The sequence was obtained from a woman in her sixties or seventies with COVID-19, enrolled during active disease. This CDR3 is CASSGTGGIYGYTF. The CDR3 bases are TGTGCCAGCAGCGGGACAGGGGGCATCTATGGCTACACCTTC.